The rows below give T cell receptor beta chains drawn from one sample of a study of cytomegalovirus exposure and HLA in healthy donors. Clones were read by immunoSEQ multiplex PCR, and TCRdb kept only the in-frame ones, dropping some. The sample contains roughly 160,000 clones, roughly 70% of which appear only once. Material: PBMCs. These receptor sequences come from a woman in her 30s in good health and CMV-seronegative. The CDR3 runs from the conserved cysteine through the conserved F or W. D genes are given only for firm matches. Clone size, where shown, is once, few, many, or a class for clones that have expanded.

>NA|TRBV29-1|NA|TRBJ1-2
CSVLGVTEYDGYTF
TGCAGCGTCTTAGGGGTGACAGAATATGATGGCTACACCTTC
>NA|TRBV20-1|NA|TRBJ2-3
CSAREGQTQYF
TGCAGTGCTAGAGAGGGCCAAACGCAGTATTTT
>NA|TRBV29-1|NA|TRBJ1-1
CSVGSGAGVAFF
TGCAGCGTTGGCTCAGGGGCTGGGGTAGCTTTCTTT
>NA|TRBV15|NA|TRBJ1-1
CATSRRLYEGAEAFF
TGTGCCACCAGCAGGAGACTATATGAGGGGGCTGAAGCTTTCTTT
>few|TRBV6-1|NA|TRBJ1-1
CASSDPPGVGMNTEAFF
TGTGCCAGCAGTGATCCGCCCGGGGTAGGGATGAACACTGAAGCTTTCTTT
>NA|TRBV5-4|TRBD2|TRBJ2-3
CASSSLAGTSTDTQYF
TGTGCCAGCAGTTCATTAGCGGGGACTAGCACAGATACGCAGTATTTT
>NA|TRBV2|NA|TRBJ1-2
CASRPEGVNYGYTF
TGTGCCAGCAGGCCCGAAGGAGTCAACTATGGCTACACCTTC
>NA|TRBV5-4|NA|TRBJ2-1
CASSPEGGGPLGNEQFF
TGTGCCAGCAGCCCGGAAGGGGGGGGCCCTCTGGGGAATGAGCAGTTCTTC
>NA|TRBV7-3|TRBD1|TRBJ2-1
CASSFSGTGFYEQFF
TGTGCCAGCAGCTTTTCCGGGACAGGGTTCTATGAGCAGTTCTTC
>NA|TRBV28|NA|TRBJ2-1
CASSFLHNEQFF
TGTGCCAGCAGTTTCCTACACAATGAGCAGTTCTTC
>NA|TRBV7-3|NA|TRBJ2-2
CASSSRDSGELFF
TGTGCCAGTAGTAGCAGGGACTCCGGGGAGCTGTTTTTT
>NA|TRBV7-2|TRBD2|TRBJ2-1
CASRGLAGGNEQFF
TGTGCCAGCAGGGGACTAGCGGGAGGCAATGAGCAGTTCTTC
>NA|TRBV28|TRBD1|TRBJ2-7
CASSSRDRGAYEQYF
TGTGCCAGCAGTTCGAGGGACAGGGGAGCCTACGAGCAGTACTTC
>NA|TRBV6-6|NA|TRBJ2-2
CASYPTPGSPGELFF
TGTGCCAGCTATCCTACCCCAGGGTCCCCCGGGGAGCTGTTTTTT
>NA|TRBV7-2|NA|TRBJ2-3
CASSLVSGYTDTQYF
TGTGCCAGCAGCTTAGTGAGCGGATACACAGATACGCAGTATTTT
>NA|TRBV15|NA|TRBJ1-4
CATSRAQATNEKLFF
TGTGCCACCAGCAGAGCCCAGGCAACTAATGAAAAACTGTTTTTT
>NA|TRBV28|TRBD1|TRBJ1-6
CASTSGGPNSPLHF
TGTGCCAGCACCTCAGGGGGGCCGAATTCACCCCTCCACTTT
>NA|TRBV20-1|TRBD2|TRBJ2-5
CSLRGADF
TGCAGTTTGCGGGGGGCTGACTTC
>NA|TRBV2|NA|TRBJ1-4
CASSEWEGQTTNEKLFF
TGTGCCAGCAGTGAATGGGAGGGACAAACAACTAATGAAAAACTGTTTTTT
>NA|TRBV9|NA|TRBJ1-2
CASSAGLVRDYGYTF
TGTGCCAGCAGCGCCGGACTAGTCAGGGACTATGGCTACACCTTC
>NA|TRBV4-1|TRBD1|TRBJ2-3
CASSRRQGNPSTDTQYF
TGCGCCAGCAGCCGCCGACAGGGGAACCCTAGCACAGATACGCAGTATTTT
>once|TRBV7-3|NA|TRBJ2-7
CASSLGGGSYEQYF
TGTGCCAGCAGCTTAGGAGGAGGCTCCTACGAGCAGTACTTC